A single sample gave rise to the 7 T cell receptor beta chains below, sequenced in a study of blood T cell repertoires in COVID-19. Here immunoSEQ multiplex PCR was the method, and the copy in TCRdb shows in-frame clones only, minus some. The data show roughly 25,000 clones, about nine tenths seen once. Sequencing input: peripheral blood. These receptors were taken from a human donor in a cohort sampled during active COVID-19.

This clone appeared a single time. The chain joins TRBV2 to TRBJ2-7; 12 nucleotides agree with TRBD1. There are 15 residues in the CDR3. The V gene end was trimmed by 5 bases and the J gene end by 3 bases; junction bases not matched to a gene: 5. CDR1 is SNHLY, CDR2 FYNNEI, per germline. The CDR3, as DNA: TGTGCCAGCAGTTCCGGGGACAGGGGGCTCTACGAGCAGTACTTC. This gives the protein CASSSGDRGLYEQYF. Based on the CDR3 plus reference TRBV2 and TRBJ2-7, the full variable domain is EPEVTQTPSHQVTQMGQEVILRCVPISNHLYFYWYRQILGQKVEFLVSFYNNEISEKSEIFDDQFSVERPDGSNFTLKIRSTKLEDSAMYFCASSSGDRGLYEQYFGPGTRLTVT.

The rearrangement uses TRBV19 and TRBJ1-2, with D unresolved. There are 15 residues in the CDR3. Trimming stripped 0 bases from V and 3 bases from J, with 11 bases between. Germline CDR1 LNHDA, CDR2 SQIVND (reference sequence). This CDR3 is CASSIDEYSYYGYTF. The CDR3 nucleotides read TGTGCCAGTAGTATAGACGAGTACAGCTACTATGGCTACACCTTC. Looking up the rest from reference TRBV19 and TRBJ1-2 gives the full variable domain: DGGITQSPKYLFRKEGQNVTLSCEQNLNHDAMYWYRQDPGQGLRLIYYSQIVNDFQKGDIAEGYSVSREKKESFPLTVTSAQKNPTAFYLCASSIDEYSYYGYTFGSGTRLTVV.

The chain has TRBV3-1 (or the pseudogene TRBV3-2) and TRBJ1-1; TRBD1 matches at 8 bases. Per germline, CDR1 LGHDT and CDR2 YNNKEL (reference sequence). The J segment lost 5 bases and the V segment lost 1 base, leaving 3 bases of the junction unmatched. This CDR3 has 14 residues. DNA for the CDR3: TGTGCCAGCAGCCAAGTTGACAGGGGAACTGAAGCTTTCTTT. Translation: CASSQVDRGTEAFF.

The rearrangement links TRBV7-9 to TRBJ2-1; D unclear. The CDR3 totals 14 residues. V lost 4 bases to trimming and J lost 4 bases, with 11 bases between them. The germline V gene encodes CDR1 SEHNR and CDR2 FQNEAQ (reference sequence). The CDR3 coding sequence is TGTGCCAGCAGCTGGCGGAGTTTGTACAATGAGCAGTTCTTC. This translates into CASSWRSLYNEQFF.

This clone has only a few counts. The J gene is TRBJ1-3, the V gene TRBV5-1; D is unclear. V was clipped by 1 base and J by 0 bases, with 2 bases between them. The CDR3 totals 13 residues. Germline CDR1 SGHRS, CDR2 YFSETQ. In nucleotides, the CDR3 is TGCGCCAGCAGCTTGTACTCTGGAAACACCATATATTTT. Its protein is CASSLYSGNTIYF.

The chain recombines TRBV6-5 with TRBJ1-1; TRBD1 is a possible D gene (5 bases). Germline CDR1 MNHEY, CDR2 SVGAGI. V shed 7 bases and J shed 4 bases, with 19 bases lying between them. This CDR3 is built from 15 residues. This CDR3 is CASTIPGGTGTEAFF. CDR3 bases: TGTGCCAGCACCATACCGGGGGGGACGGGCACTGAAGCTTTCTTT.

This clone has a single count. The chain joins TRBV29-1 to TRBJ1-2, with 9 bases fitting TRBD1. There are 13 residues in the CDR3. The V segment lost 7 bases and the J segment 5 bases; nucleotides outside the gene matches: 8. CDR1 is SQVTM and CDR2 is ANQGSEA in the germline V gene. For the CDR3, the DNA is TGCAGCGCCACCCCGGGACAGGGATATGGCTACACCTTC. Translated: CSATPGQGYGYTF.